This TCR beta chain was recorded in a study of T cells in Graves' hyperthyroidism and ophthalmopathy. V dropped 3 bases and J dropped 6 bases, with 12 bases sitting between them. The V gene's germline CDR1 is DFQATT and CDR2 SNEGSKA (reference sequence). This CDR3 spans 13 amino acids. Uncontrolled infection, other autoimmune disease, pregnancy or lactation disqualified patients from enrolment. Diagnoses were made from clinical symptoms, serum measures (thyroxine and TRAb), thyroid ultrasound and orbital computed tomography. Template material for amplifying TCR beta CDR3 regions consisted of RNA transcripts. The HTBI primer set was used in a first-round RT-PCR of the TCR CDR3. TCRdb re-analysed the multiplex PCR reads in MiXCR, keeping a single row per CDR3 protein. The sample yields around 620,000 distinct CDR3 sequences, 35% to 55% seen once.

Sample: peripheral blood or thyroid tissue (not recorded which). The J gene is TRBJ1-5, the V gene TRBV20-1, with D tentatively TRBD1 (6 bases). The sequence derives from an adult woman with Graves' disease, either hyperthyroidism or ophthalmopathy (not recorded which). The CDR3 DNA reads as TGCAGTGCTAGGATGGGGGGCAGTCAGCCCCAGCATTTT. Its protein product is CSARMGGSQPQHF.